The next 15 T cell receptor beta chains were all read from a single sample in a study of blood T cell repertoires in COVID-19. The repertoire was sequenced with immunoSEQ multiplex PCR; TCRdb's copy has only in-frame clones and lacks some. The sample shows over 200,000 clones, about 86% of them seen only once. Sequenced: peripheral blood. Source of these receptors: a woman in her forties or fifties with acute or convalescent COVID-19.

The chain uses TRBV5-1 and TRBJ2-7; D is possibly TRBD1 (8 bases). Trimming removed 4 bases from V and 1 base from J, with 15 bases in between. The CDR3 loop spans 15 amino acids. CDR1 and CDR2 (germline): SGHRS, YFSETQ. DNA for the CDR3: TGCGCCAGCAGCGGGGGGGACAGGTTTTCCTACGAGCAGTACTTC. It yields the protein CASSGGDRFSYEQYF.

The CDR3 sequence is CSVDGQIEETQYF. The CDR3 DNA is TGCAGCGTTGATGGACAGATAGAAGAGACCCAGTACTTC. The V call is TRBV29-1, the J call TRBJ2-5; tentative D call: TRBD1 (6 bases). The CDR3 has 13 amino acids. V gave up 3 bases and J gave up 3 bases, with 11 bases separating them. CDR1 is SQVTM and CDR2 is ANQGSEA in the germline V gene.

The chain employs TRBV5-8 and TRBJ2-2, with TRBD2 matching 7 bases. V shed 1 base, J shed 1 base, and the junction held 7 bases outside the gene matches. Germline lookup yields CDR1 SGHTS and CDR2 YDEGEE. The CDR3 covers 17 residues. In nucleotides, the CDR3 is TGTGCCAGCAGCTTGTTGCTAGCGGTAGGGAACACCGGGGAGCTGTTTTTT. Translated: CASSLLLAVGNTGELFF. The whole variable domain, filled in from reference TRBV5-8 and TRBJ2-2, reads EAGVTQSPTHLIKTRGQQATLRCSPISGHTSVYWYQQALGLGLQFLLWYDEGEERNRGNFPPRFSGRQFPNYSSELNVNALELEDSALYLCASSLLLAVGNTGELFFGEGSRLTVL.

V and J are TRBV19 and TRBJ2-1; D is unresolved. V lost 2 bases and J 7 bases, leaving 18 bases between the germline ends. Germline V lookup: CDR1 LNHDA, CDR2 SQIVND (reference sequence). The CDR3 extends over 16 amino acids. The CDR3: CASSIPKETATNEQFF. CDR3 coding DNA: TGTGCCAGTAGTATACCCAAAGAAACAGCTACAAATGAGCAGTTCTTC. Together with reference TRBV19 and TRBJ2-1, the CDR3 gives the full variable domain: DGGITQSPKYLFRKEGQNVTLSCEQNLNHDAMYWYRQDPGQGLRLIYYSQIVNDFQKGDIAEGYSVSREKKESFPLTVTSAQKNPTAFYLCASSIPKETATNEQFFGPGTRLTVL.

The chain joins TRBV13 to TRBJ2-4; 9 bases line up with TRBD2. J lost 0 bases, V lost 3 bases, and 15 bases had no gene match. The germline V gene has CDR1 PRHDT and CDR2 FYEKMQ (reference sequence). The CDR3 is 20 amino acids. This chain's CDR3 is CASSFSSRLAGRLAKNIQYF. The CDR3 nucleotides read TGTGCCAGCAGCTTTAGTTCCCGGCTAGCGGGGAGACTAGCCAAAAACATTCAGTACTTC.

The chain joins TRBV27 to TRBJ1-5; TRBD1 matches at 7 bases. The CDR3 consists of 15 residues. Germline loops: CDR1 MNHEY, CDR2 SMNVEV (reference sequence). V lost 6 bases, J lost 2 bases, and 7 bases stayed unmatched. The CDR3 sequence: CASRAGDSRNQPQHF. DNA for the CDR3: TGTGCCAGCAGGGCCGGGGACAGCCGCAATCAGCCCCAGCATTTT.

The chain links TRBV30 to TRBJ2-3, with 7 bases aligning to TRBD1. Looked up from germline, CDR1 is GTSNPN and CDR2 is SVGIG (reference sequence). The CDR3 totals 14 residues. The V and J ends lost 2 bases and 2 bases, in that order; junction bases with no gene match: 4. The CDR3 sequence is CAWSRQGLTDTQYF. The CDR3 DNA is TGTGCCTGGAGTCGACAGGGCCTCACAGATACGCAGTATTTT.

The V gene is TRBV5-1, the J gene TRBJ2-3; 7 bases line up with TRBD2. Germline assignment: CDR1 SGHRS and CDR2 YFSETQ. This CDR3 is built from 15 residues. Germline trimming cut 6 bases from V and 0 bases from J; bases unmatched to any gene: 7. CDR3 DNA: TGCGCCAGCAACGGCGGGAGCTTTAGCACAGATACGCAGTATTTT. It codes for CASNGGSFSTDTQYF.

About this clone itself: Other DNA sequences in this sample translate to the same CDR3. This chain uses TRBV12-3 or TRBV12-4 with TRBJ1-2, with 7 bases lining up with TRBD1. CDR3 length equals 13 residues. V lost 5 bases to trimming and J lost 4 bases; unmatched junction nucleotides: 4. Here the CDR3 reads CASSLRQGYGYTF. The CDR3 coding sequence is TGTGCCAGCAGTCTACGACAGGGCTATGGCTACACCTTC.

The chain has TRBV7-2 and TRBJ1-2; the match to TRBD1 covers 12 bases. Germline V gene data show CDR1 as SGHTA and CDR2 as FQGNSA. The CDR3 is made up of 17 amino acids. Losses at the gene ends were 3 bases for V and 8 bases for J; bases not matched to a gene: 13. The CDR3 sequence: CASSLSSTGTGGEGYTF. CDR3 coding DNA: TGTGCCAGCAGCTTGTCATCAACTGGGACAGGGGGCGAGGGCTACACCTTC.

The chain has TRBV29-1 and TRBJ1-3; no firm D call. Germline values: CDR1 SQVTM, CDR2 ANQGSEA. V lost 7 bases and J lost 0, with 13 bases in between. The CDR3 consists of 14 residues. The CDR3 is CSAPPGTSGNTIYF. CDR3 sequence (DNA): TGCAGCGCACCCCCCGGTACCTCTGGAAACACCATATATTTT.

The chain couples TRBV19 to TRBJ1-2, with 10 bases that match TRBD1. CDR3 length equals 15 residues. J lost 0 bases, V lost 5 bases, and 3 bases had no gene match. From germline, CDR1 is LNHDA and CDR2 SQIVND (reference sequence). CDR3: CASSSGTGANYGYTF. The DNA of the CDR3 is TGTGCCAGTAGTTCGGGGACAGGGGCTAACTATGGCTACACCTTC. The full variable domain, rest sourced from reference TRBV19 and TRBJ1-2, is DGGITQSPKYLFRKEGQNVTLSCEQNLNHDAMYWYRQDPGQGLRLIYYSQIVNDFQKGDIAEGYSVSREKKESFPLTVTSAQKNPTAFYLCASSSGTGANYGYTFGSGTRLTVV.

The J gene is TRBJ2-5, the V gene TRBV2; TRBD1 agrees at 10 bases. The ends lost 4 bases at V and 4 bases at J; junction bases unmatched: 9. The CDR3 runs 16 residues. The germline gives CDR1 SNHLY, CDR2 FYNNEI. The CDR3 bases are TGTGCCAGCAGTGCGGGACAGGGGCCCGATCGAGAGACCCAGTACTTC. Translation: CASSAGQGPDRETQYF. Together with reference TRBV2 and TRBJ2-5, the CDR3 gives the full variable domain: EPEVTQTPSHQVTQMGQEVILRCVPISNHLYFYWYRQILGQKVEFLVSFYNNEISEKSEIFDDQFSVERPDGSNFTLKIRSTKLEDSAMYFCASSAGQGPDRETQYFGPGTRLLVL.

J is TRBJ2-5 and V is TRBV5-5, with TRBD1 matching 9 bases. V shed 4 bases and J 5 bases; nucleotides not matched to a gene: 6. This CDR3 region has 14 residues. Per germline, CDR1 SGHKS and CDR2 YYEKEE (reference sequence). In DNA form, the CDR3 reads TGTGCCAGCAGCCCGGACAGGGGTGGGGAGACCCAGTACTTC. Protein: CASSPDRGGETQYF.

The CDR3 DNA is TGTGCCAGCTCAGGGCGCGGGAACACTGAAGCTTTCTTT. It encodes CASSGRGNTEAFF. The rearrangement uses TRBV28 and TRBJ1-1; D might be TRBD1 (5 bases). The CDR3 has 13 amino acids. CDR1 is MDHEN, CDR2 SYDVKM, per germline. The V gene lost 8 bases and the J gene lost 1 base, with 11 bases spanning the gap.